The 30 T cell receptor beta chains presented below share a single source sample, sequenced in a study of T cell repertoires in cytomegalovirus infection. TCRdb independently ran MiXCR on the reads; one entry per CDR3 protein. The sample lists under 850,000 distinct CDR3 sequences; 33% were seen once. Their cognate antigens are unknown. The sequencing used cultured PBMCs, collected from culture after CMV antigen stimulation. The receptors originated from a human donor in good health (CMV status not recorded). Some clones in this sample may be carry-over from other donors' samples.

This clonotype has a handful of counts. This chain links TRBV23-1 with TRBJ2-1; 9 bases align to TRBD2. TRBV23-1 is assigned to the ORF class and has an uncertain function. With 3 bases clipped from V and 8 bases from J, the junction kept 5 bases outside the gene matches. CDR3 length equals 14 residues. CDR3 sequence: CASSQELAGHEQFF. CDR3 DNA: TGCGCCAGCAGTCAGGAGCTAGCGGGGCATGAGCAGTTCTTC.

This clonotype was counted at least ten times. The gene calls are TRBV7-8 and TRBJ2-3; possible D gene TRBD1, 6 bases. This CDR3 is 17 amino acids long. V dropped 1 base and J dropped 2 bases, with 16 bases sitting between them. CDR1 and CDR2 from the germline V gene are SGHVS and FQNEAQ. CDR3 in amino acids: CASSLVSRLGHTDTQYF. The CDR3 nucleotides are TGTGCCAGCAGCTTAGTGTCTCGGCTGGGACACACAGATACGCAGTATTTT. Filled out from reference TRBV7-8 and TRBJ2-3, the complete variable domain reads GAGVSQSPRYKVAKRGQDVALRCDPISGHVSLFWYQQALGQGPEFLTYFQNEAQLDKSGLPSDRFFAERPEGSVSTLKIQRTQQEDSAVYLCASSLVSRLGHTDTQYFGPGTRLTVL.

This clonotype has more than one count but fewer than ten. V is TRBV20-1 and J is TRBJ1-1, with 10 bases identical to TRBD1. CDR1 and CDR2 (germline): DFQATT, SNEGSKA (reference sequence). CDR3 size: 15 residues. After removal of 0 bases from V and 6 bases from J, the junction contained 7 bases not matched to a gene. The CDR3 region has the DNA TGCAGTGCTAGAGACGGTAGGGACAGGGGCGCTGAAGCTTTCTTT. This sequence encodes CSARDGRDRGAEAFF.

The table lists this clonotype with a few counts. J is TRBJ2-3 and V is TRBV4-1, with D perhaps TRBD1 or TRBD2 (6 bases each). Deletions cut 2 bases from V and 2 bases from J, with 17 bases between. This CDR3 contains 17 residues. CDR1 and CDR2 (germline): MGHRA, YSYEKL. CDR3 sequence: CASSQPALGGHTDTQYF. The DNA of the CDR3 is TGCGCCAGCAGCCAACCGGCATTGGGGGGACACACAGATACGCAGTATTTT.

Ten or more counts support this clonotype. The genes are TRBV7-2 and TRBJ2-7, with a tentative D call TRBD2 (7 bases). The V gene's germline CDR1 is SGHTA and CDR2 FQGNSA. The CDR3 has 15 residues. V lost 4 bases to trimming and J lost 7 bases, with 20 bases between them. The chain's CDR3 is CASSSSGAGAGEQYF. The CDR3 DNA sequence: TGTGCCAGCAGCTCCTCGGGGGCGGGAGCCGGTGAGCAGTACTTC.

This clonotype appeared many times. The gene calls are TRBV11-2 and TRBJ2-5; 8 bases match TRBD2. CDR1 and CDR2 from the germline V gene are SGHAT and FQNNGV. The length of the CDR3 is 18 residues. The junction had 17 bases not matched to a gene; V was cut back by 3 bases and J by 5 bases. The DNA for the CDR3 is TGTGCCAGCAGCTTCAGGGTAGCGGGAATAAGGATCGGGGAGACCCAGTACTTC. Translation gives CASSFRVAGIRIGETQYF.

The V and J genes are TRBV18 and TRBJ1-2; 7 bases agree with TRBD1. The CDR3 consists of 16 residues. V was clipped by 2 bases and J by 4 bases; unmatched bases: 10. Germline V gene sequence: CDR1 KGHSH, CDR2 LQKENI. The CDR3 loop reads CASSPRDRVASYGYTF. The CDR3 DNA follows: TGTGCCAGCTCACCAAGAGACAGGGTAGCTAGCTATGGCTACACCTTC.

This clonotype was counted a few times. The genes are TRBV7-2 and TRBJ1-6, with no clear D. Germline CDR1 is SGHTA and CDR2 is FQGNSA. The ends were cut back, 4 bases at V and 9 bases at J, with 19 bases in the middle. The CDR3 runs to 16 residues. As DNA, the CDR3 is TGTGCCAGCAGCTCTCGCCCCGAACCGGGCCGTTCACCCCTCCACTTT. It translates to CASSSRPEPGRSPLHF.

This clonotype turned up a few times. The chain has TRBV7-2 and TRBJ2-5; a weak D match, TRBD2 (7 bases). Germline CDR1 SGHTA, CDR2 FQGNSA. V shed 5 bases and J shed 2 bases, with 15 bases lying between them. The CDR3 contains 15 residues. The CDR3 loop reads CASSRGGVRQETQYF. In DNA form, the CDR3 reads TGTGCCAGCAGCCGAGGGGGGGTCCGTCAAGAGACCCAGTACTTC.

V and J are TRBV4-1 and TRBJ2-7; D remains unclear. The CDR3 length is 14 residues. Per the germline V gene, CDR1 is MGHRA and CDR2 is YSYEKL. Trimming stripped 4 bases from V and 2 bases from J, with 12 bases between. For the CDR3, the DNA is TGCGCCAGCAGCCCACAATTCTCCCCCTACGAGCAGTACTTC. Translation: CASSPQFSPYEQYF.

V and J are TRBV6-1 and TRBJ1-6; 7 bases are shared with TRBD1. CDR3 length: 20 amino acids. Germline values: CDR1 MNHNS, CDR2 SASEGT. The V gene end was trimmed by 6 bases and the J gene end by 10 bases; junction bases not matched to a gene: 27. The CDR3 nucleotides read TGTGCCAGCAGCCCTACTACCGCCGTTGGACAGGCAACATCGAACTCACCCCTCCACTTT. This translates into CASSPTTAVGQATSNSPLHF.

This clonotype came up a few times. The rearrangement joins TRBV7-6 to TRBJ1-1; weak D call: TRBD1 (6 bases). The CDR3 extends over 17 amino acids. V was clipped by 5 bases and J by 1 base, with 20 bases between them. The germline gives CDR1 SGHVS, CDR2 FNYEAQ. The CDR3 DNA sequence: TGTGCCAGCAGCCAAACGGTCTGGGGGACATCGAACACTGAAGCTTTCTTT. Amino acid sequence: CASSQTVWGTSNTEAFF.

There are a few counts of this clonotype. The chain employs TRBV10-3 and TRBJ1-1; no clear D. Germline V CDR1 and CDR2: ENHRY, SYGVKD. Deletions cut 5 bases from V and 5 bases from J, with 6 bases between. The length of the CDR3 is 11 residues. CDR3 DNA sequence: TGTGCCATCAGTAGGCGGACTGAAGCTTTCTTT. As protein: CAISRRTEAFF.

The chain uses TRBV4-1 and TRBJ1-2; 11 bases line up with TRBD1. This CDR3 is built from 17 residues. Germline-derived CDR1 and CDR2 are MGHRA and YSYEKL. With 0 bases clipped from V and 4 bases from J, the junction kept 7 bases outside the gene matches. The CDR3 nucleotides read TGCGCCAGCAGCCAAGATAGGACAGGGGGCGCCGGCTATGGCTACACCTTC. This gives the protein CASSQDRTGGAGYGYTF.

This clonotype was counted only a few times. The chain carries TRBV12-3 or TRBV12-4 and TRBJ2-3; D not resolved. Trimming shortened V by 6 bases and J by 0 bases, and 22 bases separated the two germline ends. This CDR3 is built from 18 residues. DNA of the CDR3: TGTGCCAGCAGCTCGGCGCTGGGTCGGACCTCAAGCACAGATACGCAGTATTTT. This sequence encodes CASSSALGRTSSTDTQYF.

This clonotype appeared a few times. V gene TRBV7-6 combines with J gene TRBJ1-5; D is unresolved. Germline CDR1 SGHVS, CDR2 FNYEAQ. The CDR3 covers 14 residues. The germline V and J ends were trimmed by 5 bases and 6 bases, with 14 bases remaining between them. The CDR3 DNA reads as TGTGCCAGCAGCCCCGACCGGTTCGTTCAGCCCCAGCATTTT. This sequence encodes CASSPDRFVQPQHF.

This clonotype has more than one count but fewer than ten. CDR3 in amino acids: CASSLSTTFSGNTIYF. As DNA, the CDR3 is TGCGCCAGCAGCCTCTCCACCACGTTCTCTGGAAACACCATATATTTT. The chain couples TRBV4-3 to TRBJ1-3, with D unresolved. In germline, CDR1 is LGHNA, CDR2 YSLEER. CDR3 size: 16 residues. Trimming cost V 4 bases and J 0 bases, with 13 bases left between them.

This clonotype was detected only once. The J gene is TRBJ1-5, the V gene TRBV2; D possibly corresponds to TRBD1 (5 bases). V dropped 4 bases and J dropped 7 bases, with 14 bases sitting between them. Germline V gene lookup returns CDR1 SNHLY and CDR2 FYNNEI. The CDR3 runs 14 residues. DNA for the CDR3: TGTGCCAGCAGTGTAGATGGGGGTGGACAGCCCCAGCATTTT. Protein sequence: CASSVDGGGQPQHF.

This clonotype was counted ten times or more. The chain couples TRBV7-2 to TRBJ2-1; D may be TRBD1 or TRBD2 (5 bases each). Trimming took off 6 bases at V and 12 bases at J, with 15 bases between the two ends. Per germline, CDR1 SGHTA and CDR2 FQGNSA. CDR3 length equals 12 residues. In DNA form, the CDR3 reads TGTGCCAGCAGTCCTACGGGGCCATTGCAGTTCTTC. This translates into CASSPTGPLQFF. The whole variable domain, remainder taken from reference TRBV7-2 and TRBJ2-1, is GAGVSQSPSNKVTEKGKDVELRCDPISGHTALYWYRQSLGQGLEFLIYFQGNSAPDKSGLPSDRFSAERTGGSVSTLTIQRTQQEDSAVYLCASSPTGPLQFFGPGTRLTVL.

In its sample, this clonotype was seen many times. The J gene is TRBJ2-3, the V gene TRBV7-2, with TRBD2 matching 10 bases. Germline CDR1 and CDR2: SGHTA and FQGNSA. The CDR3 extends over 16 amino acids. The ends lost 5 bases at V and 2 bases at J; junction bases unmatched: 7. DNA of the CDR3: TGTGCCAGCAGCCCCCGACTAGCGGGTCCCACAGATACGCAGTATTTT. This gives the protein CASSPRLAGPTDTQYF.

The chain is built from TRBV11-2 and TRBJ2-5; 7 positions agree with TRBD2. V lost 4 bases and J lost 2; bases outside the gene matches: 10. The CDR3 consists of 16 residues. Per germline, CDR1 SGHAT and CDR2 FQNNGV. The chain's CDR3 is CASSSLLWGGQETQYF. The CDR3 nucleotides are TGTGCCAGCAGCTCCCTTTTATGGGGGGGGCAAGAGACCCAGTACTTC.

This sequence joins TRBV7-9 and TRBJ1-1, with 10 bases matching TRBD1. This CDR3 has 15 amino acids. V shed 5 bases, J shed 3 bases, and the junction held 6 bases outside the gene matches. The germline V gene encodes CDR1 SEHNR and CDR2 FQNEAQ (reference sequence). The CDR3 DNA reads TGTGCCAGCAGCGCAAGGGACAGGGGCGACACTGAAGCTTTCTTT. Amino acid sequence: CASSARDRGDTEAFF.

This clonotype was seen only a few times. This chain links TRBV7-9 with TRBJ1-5, with 7 bases identical to TRBD1. CDR3 size: 12 residues. Trimming removed 5 bases from V and 8 bases from J; junction bases left unmatched: 3. Germline V gene data show CDR1 as SEHNR and CDR2 as FQNEAQ (reference sequence). As DNA, the CDR3 is TGTGCCAGCAGCCAGGGGGACGAGCCCCAGCATTTT. Encoded protein: CASSQGDEPQHF. The entire variable domain, with the rest obtained from reference TRBV7-9 and TRBJ1-5, is as follows: DTGVSQNPRHKITKRGQNVTFRCDPISEHNRLYWYRQTLGQGPEFLTYFQNEAQLEKSRLLSDRFSAERPKGSFSTLEIQRTEQGDSAMYLCASSQGDEPQHFGDGTRLSIL.

Ten or more counts support this clonotype. The V gene is TRBV7-2, the J gene TRBJ2-7; D may match TRBD1 or TRBD2 (5 bases each). The ends were cut back, 7 bases at V and 5 bases at J, with 18 bases in the middle. Germline V gene data show CDR1 as SGHTA and CDR2 as FQGNSA. The CDR3 runs to 14 residues. DNA of the CDR3: TGTGCCAGCAACCTCCCCCGGGGCAACCACGAGCAGTACTTC. Translated, it gives CASNLPRGNHEQYF.

This clonotype has only a few counts. The genes are TRBV6-6 and TRBJ1-3; D is undetermined. Trimming cost V 7 bases and J 2 bases, with 12 bases left between them. The CDR3 has 14 residues. The germline V gene encodes CDR1 MNHNY and CDR2 SVGAGI (reference sequence). The CDR3 DNA is TGTGCCAGCACCATTGGCGGGACTGGAAACACCATATATTTT. It codes for CASTIGGTGNTIYF.

This clonotype was found a few times. The rearrangement uses TRBV12-3 or TRBV12-4 and TRBJ1-5; D is unresolved. The CDR3 runs to 12 residues. The V and J ends lost 3 bases and 7 bases respectively, with 7 bases between them. The CDR3 here is CASSFARQPQHF. CDR3 nucleotide sequence: TGTGCCAGCAGTTTTGCCAGGCAGCCCCAGCATTTT.

This clonotype was observed a handful of times. The V gene is TRBV7-8, the J gene TRBJ1-1; 11 nucleotides match TRBD1. The CDR3 covers 13 residues. V shed 5 bases and J 10 bases; nucleotides not matched to a gene: 6. Germline V lookup: CDR1 SGHVS, CDR2 FQNEAQ. Here the CDR3 DNA reads TGTGCCAGCAGCGACGGACAGGGGGCACGAGCTTTCTTT. Its protein is CASSDGQGARAFF.

The chain recombines TRBV7-2 with TRBJ2-7; D not resolved. V lost 2 bases and J 2 bases, leaving 10 bases between the germline ends. Germline V gene sequence: CDR1 SGHTA, CDR2 FQGNSA. CDR3 length: 14 residues. In nucleotides, the CDR3 is TGTGCCAGCAGCTTAAGGAGAGGTCCCTACGAGCAGTACTTC. Translation gives CASSLRRGPYEQYF.

J is TRBJ1-1 and V is TRBV12-3 or TRBV12-4; D unresolved. Trimming cost V 6 bases and J 5 bases, with 10 bases left between them. The CDR3 has 12 amino acids. CDR3 in amino acids: CASSPVWTEAFF. CDR3 nucleotide sequence: TGTGCCAGCAGCCCCGTTTGGACTGAAGCTTTCTTT.

The chain is built from TRBV6-1 and TRBJ1-3; D is unresolved. This CDR3 has 14 amino acids. CDR1 MNHNS and CDR2 SASEGT come from the germline V gene. V was trimmed by 2 bases and J by 0 bases, leaving 5 bases between them. Here the CDR3 DNA reads TGTGCCAGCAGTGAACAGTTCTCTGGAAACACCATATATTTT. Its protein product is CASSEQFSGNTIYF.